This entry lists 14 T cell receptor beta chains sequenced from one sample in a study of blood T cell repertoires in COVID-19. TCRdb's table, derived via immunoSEQ multiplex PCR, lists solely in-frame clones and lacks some. The profile shows fewer than 300,000 clones, roughly 87% of them singletons. Sequencing used peripheral blood. Source of these receptors: a woman in her 30s with acute or convalescent COVID-19.

This clone was seen a handful of times. The V and J genes are TRBV5-1 and TRBJ2-2, with TRBD2 identical over 10 bases. CDR1 and CDR2 from the germline V gene are SGHRS and YFSETQ. CDR3 length: 15 amino acids. The junction had 2 bases not matched to a gene; V was cut back by 1 base and J by 5 bases. The CDR3 DNA follows: TGCGCCAGCAGCTTGTCGACTAGCGGGACCGGGGAGCTGTTTTTT. This encodes CASSLSTSGTGELFF.

The V and J genes are TRBV18 and TRBJ2-7; D remains ambiguous. From germline, CDR1 is KGHSH and CDR2 LQKENI. V dropped 1 base and J dropped 4 bases, with 14 bases sitting between them. This CDR3 comprises 15 residues. The CDR3 is CASSPQRQTNYEQYF. DNA of the CDR3: TGTGCCAGCTCACCACAACGACAAACCAATTACGAGCAGTACTTC.

The genes are TRBV10-3 and TRBJ1-1; the D gene is possibly TRBD1 (5 bases). The CDR3 covers 14 residues. Trimming took off 10 bases at V and 1 base at J, with 16 bases between the two ends. Germline CDR1 and CDR2: ENHRY and SYGVKD. CDR3 bases: TGTGCCACTGCCTCGGCGCAGGGGAACACTGAAGCTTTCTTT. It specifies CATASAQGNTEAFF.

This clone was recorded at least ten times. This sequence joins TRBV6-5 and TRBJ1-2; D is possibly TRBD1 (5 bases). V lost 6 bases, J lost 7 bases, and 18 bases lay in between. There are 14 residues in the CDR3. CDR1 is MNHEY and CDR2 is SVGAGI in the germline V gene. The CDR3 region is CASSPPWRGGGYTF. DNA for the CDR3: TGTGCCAGCAGCCCCCCTTGGAGGGGAGGTGGCTACACCTTC.

The chain has TRBV11-3 and TRBJ2-2, with TRBD2 matching 9 bases. Losses at the gene ends were 1 base for V and 6 bases for J; bases not matched to a gene: 6. The CDR3 has 16 amino acids. CDR1 is SGHNT, CDR2 YENEEA, per germline. The CDR3 DNA reads TGTGCCAGCAGCTTAGGCCTAGCGGGATGGTCCGGGGAGCTGTTTTTT. This sequence encodes CASSLGLAGWSGELFF.

This rearrangement joins TRBV28 to TRBJ1-5; D possibly corresponds to TRBD1 (6 bases). This CDR3 is built from 16 residues. V shed 6 bases and J shed 7 bases, with 22 bases lying between them. Germline CDR1 reads MDHEN; CDR2 reads SYDVKM. CDR3 DNA: TGTGCCAGCAGGACCCTCCGGGGGGCGAGAGGCCAGCCCCAGCATTTT. It translates to CASRTLRGARGQPQHF.

The chain employs TRBV9 and TRBJ2-5; unclear D gene. This CDR3 has 15 amino acids. Trimming shortened V by 0 bases and J by 5 bases, and 14 bases separated the two germline ends. The germline CDR1 and CDR2 sequences are SGDLS and YYNGEE. The CDR3 is CASSVDGFTEETQYF. Written as DNA, the CDR3 is TGTGCCAGCAGCGTAGATGGCTTCACAGAGGAGACCCAGTACTTC.

The CDR3 protein is CATSLAGGYTEAFF. CDR3 sequence (DNA): TGTGCCACCAGCCTTGCAGGGGGCTACACTGAAGCTTTCTTT. The genes are TRBV15 and TRBJ1-1; 8 nucleotides align to TRBD1. The CDR3 covers 14 residues. Germline V gives CDR1 LNHNV, CDR2 YYDKDF (reference sequence). With V trimmed by 5 bases and J by 3 bases, 5 bases remained unmatched.

V usage is TRBV11-3 and J usage is TRBJ2-3; possibly TRBD2 for D (5 bases). Germline V gene lookup returns CDR1 SGHNT and CDR2 YENEEA. With 2 bases removed from V and 1 base from J, the gap between germline ends came to 13 bases. The CDR3 sequence is 16 residues long. In DNA, the CDR3 is TGTGCCAGCAGCTTATTGAGGGCGTTTCGCACAGATACGCAGTATTTT. This encodes CASSLLRAFRTDTQYF.

This clone was seen only once. This rearrangement joins TRBV7-2 to TRBJ1-2; D remains ambiguous. Germline-derived CDR1 and CDR2 are SGHTA and FQGNSA. The germline V and J ends were trimmed by 0 bases and 5 bases, with 7 bases remaining between them. This CDR3 has 13 residues. The CDR3 here is CASSLAYGYGYTF. For the CDR3, the DNA is TGTGCCAGCAGCTTAGCCTACGGGTATGGCTACACCTTC.

The genes are TRBV7-9 and TRBJ1-2, with D perhaps matching TRBD1 (6 bases). The V gene's germline CDR1 is SEHNR and CDR2 FQNEAQ (reference sequence). The V end was cut by 5 bases, the J end by 5 bases, with 21 bases between. The CDR3 consists of 16 residues. The CDR3 loop reads CASSASGTIPAYGYTF. The CDR3 coding sequence is TGTGCCAGCAGCGCCTCCGGGACAATCCCAGCGTATGGCTACACCTTC.

This clone was counted once. This sequence joins TRBV2 and TRBJ2-7; 12 positions match TRBD2. The CDR3 is made up of 17 amino acids. V gave up 2 bases and J gave up 4 bases; unmatched junction bases: 9. Germline lookup yields CDR1 SNHLY and CDR2 FYNNEI. The CDR3 region is CASSELGLAGGIYEQYF. In DNA form, the CDR3 reads TGTGCCAGCAGTGAATTGGGCCTAGCGGGAGGGATTTACGAGCAGTACTTC.

The V gene is TRBV28, the J gene TRBJ2-7; the match to TRBD1 covers 8 bases. Germline V gene data show CDR1 as MDHEN and CDR2 as SYDVKM. Trimming cost V 6 bases and J 2 bases; bases outside gene matches: 6. This CDR3 has 14 residues. The CDR3 loop reads CASRLDRGAYEQYF. CDR3 in DNA: TGTGCCAGCAGGCTCGACAGGGGAGCCTACGAGCAGTACTTC.

The chain combines TRBV7-9 with TRBJ1-5; weak D call: TRBD1 (6 bases). CDR1 is SEHNR, CDR2 FQNEAQ, per germline (reference sequence). Between the trimmed V and J ends, which lost 1 base and 0 bases, there was a span of 16 bases. CDR3 size: 18 residues. CDR3 loop: CASSLDREGQNSNQPQHF. CDR3 coding DNA: TGTGCCAGCAGCTTAGACAGGGAAGGTCAAAATAGCAATCAGCCCCAGCATTTT. Variable domain in full (rest from reference TRBV7-9 and TRBJ1-5): DTGVSQNPRHKITKRGQNVTFRCDPISEHNRLYWYRQTLGQGPEFLTYFQNEAQLEKSRLLSDRFSAERPKGSFSTLEIQRTEQGDSAMYLCASSLDREGQNSNQPQHFGDGTRLSIL.